This T cell receptor beta chain was sequenced for a study of CD8 T cells in ankylosing spondylitis. This clonotype has more than one count but fewer than ten. What it binds is not known. TCRdb redid the calling of the 5' RACE reads with MiXCR, one entry per CDR3 protein. The table includes about 540,000 distinct CDR3 sequences, 9.5% to 15% detected once. Germline-derived CDR1 and CDR2 are MRHNA and SNTAGT. Trimming took 0 bases from V and 5 from J, leaving 10 bases between them. The CDR3 runs to 14 residues. Study results and caveats: Several highly homologous variants made up a TCR beta motif, and this motif appeared characteristic of ankylosing spondylitis blood.

The chain employs TRBV6-4 and TRBJ1-2, with unresolved D. This TCR was sampled from a male donor with ankylosing spondylitis. The sample was blood, either unsorted or a sorted T cell fraction (not recorded which). CDR3 sequence reads: CASSDSAGSYGYTF. DNA of the CDR3: TGTGCCAGCAGTGACTCGGCAGGTTCTTATGGCTACACCTTC.